This T cell receptor beta chain is drawn from a study of blood T cell repertoires in COVID-19. Generated by immunoSEQ multiplex PCR, the TCRdb table keeps only in-frame clones and is missing some. This sample has about 230,000 clones; over 85% occur once, and the top ten carry roughly 4%. Participant reports of clinical history set cohort assignment. The V gene lost 5 bases and the J gene lost 4 bases, with 13 bases spanning the gap. The CDR3 is 14 amino acids. CDR1 SGDLS and CDR2 YYNGEE come from the germline V gene. Sequenced material: PBMCs or T cells enriched from blood (not recorded which). The rearrangement joins TRBV9 to TRBJ1-3, with D perhaps TRBD1 (5 bases). This TCR derives from a woman aged 25-40 years with acute COVID-19. The CDR3 loop reads CASRAPGQGNTIYF. DNA of the CDR3: TGTGCCAGCAGAGCCCCCGGACAAGGAAACACCATATATTTT.